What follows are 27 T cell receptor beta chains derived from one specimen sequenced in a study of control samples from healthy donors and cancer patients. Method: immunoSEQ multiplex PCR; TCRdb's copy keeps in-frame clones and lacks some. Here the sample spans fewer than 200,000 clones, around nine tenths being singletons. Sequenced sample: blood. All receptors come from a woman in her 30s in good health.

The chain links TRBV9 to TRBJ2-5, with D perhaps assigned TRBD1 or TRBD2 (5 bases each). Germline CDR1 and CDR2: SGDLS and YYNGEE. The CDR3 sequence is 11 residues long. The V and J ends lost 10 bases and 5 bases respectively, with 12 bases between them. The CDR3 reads CASGTRETQYF. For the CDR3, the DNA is TGTGCCTCCGGGACCCGGGAGACCCAGTACTTC.

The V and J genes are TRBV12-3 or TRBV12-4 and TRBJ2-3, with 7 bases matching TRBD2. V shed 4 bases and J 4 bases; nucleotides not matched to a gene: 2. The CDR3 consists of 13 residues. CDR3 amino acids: CASSWTRADTQYF. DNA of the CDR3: TGTGCCAGCAGTTGGACTAGGGCAGATACGCAGTATTTT.

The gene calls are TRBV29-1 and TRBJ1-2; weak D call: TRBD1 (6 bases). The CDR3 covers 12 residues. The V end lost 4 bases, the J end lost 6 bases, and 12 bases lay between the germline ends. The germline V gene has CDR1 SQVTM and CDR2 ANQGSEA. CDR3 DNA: TGCAGCGTTGGTCGGAGGGGGAATGGCTACACCTTC. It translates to CSVGRRGNGYTF.

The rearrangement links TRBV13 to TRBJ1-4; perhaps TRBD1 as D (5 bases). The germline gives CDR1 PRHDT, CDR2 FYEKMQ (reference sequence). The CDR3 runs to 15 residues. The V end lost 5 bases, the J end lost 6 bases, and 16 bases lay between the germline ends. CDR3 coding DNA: TGTGCCAGCAGCCCCCGGGACGCAGGGTATGAAAAACTGTTTTTT. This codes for CASSPRDAGYEKLFF.

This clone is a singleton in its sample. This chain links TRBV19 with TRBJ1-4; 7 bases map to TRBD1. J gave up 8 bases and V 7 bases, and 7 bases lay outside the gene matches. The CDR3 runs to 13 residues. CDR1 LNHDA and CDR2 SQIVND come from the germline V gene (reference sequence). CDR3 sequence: CASNTGVREKLFF. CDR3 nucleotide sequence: TGTGCCAGTAACACAGGGGTTAGAGAAAAACTGTTTTTT.

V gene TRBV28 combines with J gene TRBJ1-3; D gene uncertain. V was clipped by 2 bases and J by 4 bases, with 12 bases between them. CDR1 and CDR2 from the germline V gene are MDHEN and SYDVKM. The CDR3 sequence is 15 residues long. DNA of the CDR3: TGTGCCAGCAGTTTAGAGAATTCGGGAGGAAACACCATATATTTT. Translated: CASSLENSGGNTIYF.

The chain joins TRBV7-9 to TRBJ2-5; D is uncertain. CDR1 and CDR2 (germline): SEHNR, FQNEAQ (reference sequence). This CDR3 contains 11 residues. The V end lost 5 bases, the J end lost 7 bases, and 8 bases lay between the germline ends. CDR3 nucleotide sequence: TGTGCCAGCAGCACCCTAGGGACCCAGTACTTC. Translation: CASSTLGTQYF.

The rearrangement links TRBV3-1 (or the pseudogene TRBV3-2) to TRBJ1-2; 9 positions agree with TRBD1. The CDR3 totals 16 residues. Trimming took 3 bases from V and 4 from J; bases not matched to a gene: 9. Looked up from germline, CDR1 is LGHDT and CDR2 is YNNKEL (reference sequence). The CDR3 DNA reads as TGTGCCAGCAGCCAGCGCGGACAGGGGAAATCCTATGGCTACACCTTC. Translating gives CASSQRGQGKSYGYTF.

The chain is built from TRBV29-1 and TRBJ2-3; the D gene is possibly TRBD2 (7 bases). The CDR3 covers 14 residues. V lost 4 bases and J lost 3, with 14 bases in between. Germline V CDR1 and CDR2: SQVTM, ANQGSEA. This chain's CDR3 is CSVATGRGTDTQYF. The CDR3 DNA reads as TGCAGCGTTGCTACAGGGAGGGGGACAGATACGCAGTATTTT.

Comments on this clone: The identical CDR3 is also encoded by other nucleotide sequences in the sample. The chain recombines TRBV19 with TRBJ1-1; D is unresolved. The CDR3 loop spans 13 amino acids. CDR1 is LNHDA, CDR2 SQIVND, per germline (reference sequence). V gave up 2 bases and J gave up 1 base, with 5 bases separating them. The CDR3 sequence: CASSISGNTEAFF. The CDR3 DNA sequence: TGTGCCAGTAGTATATCAGGGAACACTGAAGCTTTCTTT.

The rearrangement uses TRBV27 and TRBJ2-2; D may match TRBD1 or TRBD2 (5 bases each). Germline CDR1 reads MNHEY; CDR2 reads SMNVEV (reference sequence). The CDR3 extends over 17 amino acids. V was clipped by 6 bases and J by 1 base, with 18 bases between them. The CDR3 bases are TGTGCCAGCAGCCCCGGGACGGTCTTCGGGAACACCGGGGAGCTGTTTTTT. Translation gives CASSPGTVFGNTGELFF.

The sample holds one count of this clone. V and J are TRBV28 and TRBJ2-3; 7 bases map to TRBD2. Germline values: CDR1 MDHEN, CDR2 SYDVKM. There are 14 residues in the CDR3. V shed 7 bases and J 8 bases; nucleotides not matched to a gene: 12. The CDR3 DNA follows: TGTGCCAGCACCACCCCGGCCATAGCGGGTACGCAGTATTTT. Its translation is CASTTPAIAGTQYF. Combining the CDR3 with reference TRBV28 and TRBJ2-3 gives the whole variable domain DVKVTQSSRYLVKRTGEKVFLECVQDMDHENMFWYRQDPGLGLRLIYFSYDVKMKEKGDIPEGYSVSREKKERFSLILESASTNQTSMYLCASTTPAIAGTQYFGPGTRLTVL.

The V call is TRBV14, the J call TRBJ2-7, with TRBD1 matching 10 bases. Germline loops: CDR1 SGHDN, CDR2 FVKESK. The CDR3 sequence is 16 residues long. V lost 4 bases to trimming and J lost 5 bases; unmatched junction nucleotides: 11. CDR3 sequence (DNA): TGTGCCAGCAGCCGTAACCCGGGACAGGGGCCCCACGAGCAGTACTTC. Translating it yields CASSRNPGQGPHEQYF.

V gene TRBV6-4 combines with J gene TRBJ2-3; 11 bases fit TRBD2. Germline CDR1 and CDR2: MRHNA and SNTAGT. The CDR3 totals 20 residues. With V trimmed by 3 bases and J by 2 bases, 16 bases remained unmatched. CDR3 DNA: TGTGCCAGCAGTGAAGATGGTGATGCACTAGCGGGGGATAACACAGATACGCAGTATTTT. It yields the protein CASSEDGDALAGDNTDTQYF.

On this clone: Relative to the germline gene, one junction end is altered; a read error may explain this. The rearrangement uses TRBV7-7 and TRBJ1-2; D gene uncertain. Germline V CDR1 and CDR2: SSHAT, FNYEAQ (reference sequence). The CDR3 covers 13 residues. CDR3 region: CASSFVGNYGYTF. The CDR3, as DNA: TGTGCTAGCAGCTTTGTAGGAAACTATGGCTACACCTTC.

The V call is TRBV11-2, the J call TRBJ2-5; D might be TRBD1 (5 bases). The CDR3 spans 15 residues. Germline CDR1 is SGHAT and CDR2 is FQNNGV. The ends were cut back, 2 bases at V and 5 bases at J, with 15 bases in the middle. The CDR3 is CASSLMRSRAETQYF. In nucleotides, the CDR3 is TGTGCCAGCAGCTTAATGAGGTCCAGGGCTGAGACCCAGTACTTC. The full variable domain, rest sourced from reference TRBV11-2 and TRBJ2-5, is EAGVAQSPRYKIIEKRQSVAFWCNPISGHATLYWYQQILGQGPKLLIQFQNNGVVDDSQLPKDRFSAERLKGVDSTLKIQPAKLEDSAVYLCASSLMRSRAETQYFGPGTRLLVL.

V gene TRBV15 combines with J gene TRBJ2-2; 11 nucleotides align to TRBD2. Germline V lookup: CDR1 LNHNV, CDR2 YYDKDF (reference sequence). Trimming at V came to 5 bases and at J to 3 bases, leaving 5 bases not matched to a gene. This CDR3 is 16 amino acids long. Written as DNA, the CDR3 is TGTGCCACCAGCGCAACTAGCGGGGGCTACACCGGGGAGCTGTTTTTT. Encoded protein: CATSATSGGYTGELFF.

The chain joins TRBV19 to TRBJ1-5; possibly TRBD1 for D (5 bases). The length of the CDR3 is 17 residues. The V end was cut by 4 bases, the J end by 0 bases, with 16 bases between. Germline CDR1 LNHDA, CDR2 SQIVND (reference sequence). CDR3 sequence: CASSTGPHYYSNQPQHF. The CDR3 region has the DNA TGTGCCAGTAGTACAGGGCCCCATTACTATAGCAATCAGCCCCAGCATTTT.

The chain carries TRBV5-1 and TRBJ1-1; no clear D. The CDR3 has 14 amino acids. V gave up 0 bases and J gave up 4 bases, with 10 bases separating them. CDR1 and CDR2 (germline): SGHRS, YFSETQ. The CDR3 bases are TGCGCCAGCAGCTTGGCCGCCGTGTCCACTGAAGCTTTCTTT. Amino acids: CASSLAAVSTEAFF.

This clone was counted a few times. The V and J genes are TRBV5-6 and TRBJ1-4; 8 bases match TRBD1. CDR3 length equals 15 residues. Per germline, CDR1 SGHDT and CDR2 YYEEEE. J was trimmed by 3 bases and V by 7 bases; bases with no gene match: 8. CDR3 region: CASGQQGASNEKLFF. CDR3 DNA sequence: TGTGCCAGCGGGCAGCAGGGGGCCTCTAATGAAAAACTGTTTTTT.

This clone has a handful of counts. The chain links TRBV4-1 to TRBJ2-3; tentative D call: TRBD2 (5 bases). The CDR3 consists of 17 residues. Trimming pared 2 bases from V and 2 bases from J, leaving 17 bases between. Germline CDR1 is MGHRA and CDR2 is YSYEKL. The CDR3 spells CASSQQLASGATDTQYF. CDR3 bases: TGCGCCAGCAGCCAACAATTAGCCAGCGGAGCCACAGATACGCAGTATTTT.

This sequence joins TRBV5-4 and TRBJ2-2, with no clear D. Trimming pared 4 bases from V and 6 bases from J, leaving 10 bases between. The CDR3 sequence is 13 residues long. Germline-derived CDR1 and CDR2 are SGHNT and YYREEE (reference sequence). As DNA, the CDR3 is TGTGCCAGCAGCCCCGATTTAGCCGGGGAGCTGTTTTTT. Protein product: CASSPDLAGELFF.

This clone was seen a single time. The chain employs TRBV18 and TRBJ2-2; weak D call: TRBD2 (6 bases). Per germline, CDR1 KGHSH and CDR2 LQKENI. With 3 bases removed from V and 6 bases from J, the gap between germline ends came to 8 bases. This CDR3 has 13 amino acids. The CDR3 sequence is CASSPSGAGELFF. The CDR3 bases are TGTGCCAGCTCACCTTCGGGGGCCGGGGAGCTGTTTTTT.

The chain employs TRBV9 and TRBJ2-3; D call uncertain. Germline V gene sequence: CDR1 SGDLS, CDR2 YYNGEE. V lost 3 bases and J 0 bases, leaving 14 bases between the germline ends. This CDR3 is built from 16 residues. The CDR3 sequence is CASSASVGASTDTQYF. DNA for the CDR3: TGTGCCAGCAGCGCCTCCGTTGGTGCGAGCACAGATACGCAGTATTTT.

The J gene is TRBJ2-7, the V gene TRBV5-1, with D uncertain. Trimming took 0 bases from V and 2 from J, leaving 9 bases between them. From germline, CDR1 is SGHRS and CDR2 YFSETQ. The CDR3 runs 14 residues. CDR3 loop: CASSLDGGTYEQYF. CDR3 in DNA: TGCGCCAGCAGCTTGGACGGTGGGACCTACGAGCAGTACTTC.

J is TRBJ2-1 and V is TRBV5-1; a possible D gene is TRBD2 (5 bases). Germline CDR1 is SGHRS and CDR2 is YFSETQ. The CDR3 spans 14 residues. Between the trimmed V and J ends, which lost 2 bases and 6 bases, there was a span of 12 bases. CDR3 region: CASSLEGTSNEQFF. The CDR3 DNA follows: TGCGCCAGCAGCTTAGAGGGAACAAGCAATGAGCAGTTCTTC.

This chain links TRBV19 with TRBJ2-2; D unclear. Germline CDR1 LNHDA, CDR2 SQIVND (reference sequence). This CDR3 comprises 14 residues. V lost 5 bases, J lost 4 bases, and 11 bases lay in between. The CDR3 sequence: CASSVVWVTGELFF. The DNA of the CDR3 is TGTGCCAGTAGTGTAGTTTGGGTCACCGGGGAGCTGTTTTTT.